This TCR beta chain was observed in a study of early T cells in non-severe SARS-CoV-2 infection. At the level of the study: Sequencing of bulk RNA from unsorted whole blood was done, without chain pairing.

CDR1 MNHEY and CDR2 SMNVEV come from the germline V gene (reference sequence). The CDR3 runs to 16 residues. V gave up 6 bases and J gave up 6 bases; unmatched junction bases: 11. In the library, individual cDNA molecules carried attached unique molecular identifiers. TCRdb redid the calling of the 5' RACE reads with MiXCR, one entry per CDR3 protein. Of around 66,000 distinct CDR3 sequences in the sample, about 13% were seen once. Sequencing used whole blood. The TCR originated in an adult who was a healthcare worker with PCR-confirmed SARS-CoV-2 infection or an uninfected control (not recorded which). The V gene is TRBV27, the J gene TRBJ2-1, with 10 positions matching TRBD2. CDR3 in amino acids: CASRVASGSRVNEQFF. As DNA, the CDR3 is TGTGCCAGCAGGGTGGCTAGCGGGAGTCGCGTCAATGAGCAGTTCTTC.